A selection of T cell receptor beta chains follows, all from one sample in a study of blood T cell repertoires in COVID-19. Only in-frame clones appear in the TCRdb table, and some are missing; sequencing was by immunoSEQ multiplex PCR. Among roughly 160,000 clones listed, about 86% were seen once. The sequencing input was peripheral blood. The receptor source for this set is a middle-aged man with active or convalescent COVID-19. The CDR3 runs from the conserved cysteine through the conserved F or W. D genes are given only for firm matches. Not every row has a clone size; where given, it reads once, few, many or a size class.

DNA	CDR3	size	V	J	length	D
TGTGCCAGCAGCCCGGACAGCTATGGCTACACCTTC	CASSPDSYGYTF	few	TRBV5-6	TRBJ1-2	12	.
TGTGCCAGCAGCTTTAGCGGGGGGGCCAGATACAATGAGCAGTTCTTC	CASSFSGGARYNEQFF	few	TRBV7-9	TRBJ2-1	16	TRBD2
TGCGCCAGCAGCCAAGATCTAAGCGGGTTAGTCTCCTACGAGCAGTACTTC	CASSQDLSGLVSYEQYF	.	TRBV4-1	TRBJ2-7	17	.
TGTGCCAGCAGGCCAGGATTTAACACTGAAGCTTTCTTT	CASRPGFNTEAFF	.	TRBV5-6	TRBJ1-1	13	.
TGTGCCAGCAGCTTAGTGGCGGGGGGGTACGGAGATACGCAGTATTTT	CASSLVAGGYGDTQYF	.	TRBV7-9	TRBJ2-3	16	TRBD2
TGTGCCAGTAGTCTCGGGACTAGCGGGGGCCTCACTCAAGAGACCCAGTACTTC	CASSLGTSGGLTQETQYF	.	TRBV19	TRBJ2-5	18	TRBD2
TGTGCCAGCAGCTTAGATTTTGGCTCGGGGGGCTCTAGGAATGAGCAGTTCTTC	CASSLDFGSGGSRNEQFF	.	TRBV7-2	TRBJ2-1	18	.
TGCGCCAGCAGCGAGCCGGCGTCCCGGGGGACCCAGTACTTC	CASSEPASRGTQYF	.	TRBV5-1	TRBJ2-5	14	.
TGTGCCAGCAGCGTAGGTCCTAGCGAATCAGGCGGTGAGCAGTTCTTC	CASSVGPSESGGEQFF	.	TRBV9	TRBJ2-1	16	.
TGTGCCAGCAGCTTAATGGCGGGAGGGCAGGGTGAGCAGTTCTTC	CASSLMAGGQGEQFF	once	TRBV7-8	TRBJ2-1	15	TRBD2
TGTGCCAGCAGCTTAACAGGGATCTATGGCTACACCTTC	CASSLTGIYGYTF	.	TRBV5-4	TRBJ1-2	13	.
TGTGCCAGCAGCACAACGGAGGGCCGGGGGACCCAGTACTTC	CASSTTEGRGTQYF	.	TRBV7-2	TRBJ2-5	14	.
TGTGCCAGCAGTGCATACCGGGACAGGGTTGAAAAACTGTTTTTT	CASSAYRDRVEKLFF	.	TRBV27	TRBJ1-4	15	TRBD1
TGTGCCAGCAGAAATGCGGCGACAGCTAAAGAGACCCAGTACTTC	CASRNAATAKETQYF	.	TRBV27	TRBJ2-5	15	.
TGTGCCAGCAGCGTTGGGCCTTCGTCTGGAAACACCATATATTTT	CASSVGPSSGNTIYF	.	TRBV7-3	TRBJ1-3	15	.
TGTGCCAGCAGTGAATCGGGGGGTTTAAGCACTGAAGCTTTCTTT	CASSESGGLSTEAFF	.	TRBV2	TRBJ1-1	15	.
TGTGCCAGCAGCCTCAGGACTAGCGGGAGGTCCTACGAGCAGTACTTC	CASSLRTSGRSYEQYF	.	TRBV4-2	TRBJ2-7	16	TRBD2
TGTGCCAGCAGAACAACTCGACAGGGCCGCTATGGCTACACCTTC	CASRTTRQGRYGYTF	.	TRBV27	TRBJ1-2	15	TRBD1
TGTGCCACCAGCAGAGATCGCGCGGAGAGTAGGTTCTTC	CATSRDRAESRFF	.	TRBV15	TRBJ2-1	13	.
TGTGCCAGCAGTTACTCGGACAGACCTAACTATGGCTACACCTTC	CASSYSDRPNYGYTF	.	TRBV6-5	TRBJ1-2	15	.
TGTGCCAGCAGCCGAAGAGGGGGCAGAAACTATGGCTACACCTTC	CASSRRGGRNYGYTF	.	TRBV3-1/TRBV3-2	TRBJ1-2	15	TRBD1
TGTGCCAGCAGTCAGACGACTAGCCGGTGGTACTACAATGAGCAGTTCTTC	CASSQTTSRWYYNEQFF	.	TRBV6-6	TRBJ2-1	17	TRBD2
TGTGCCAGCAGTCGGGACAGGGATGAAGCTTTCTTT	CASSRDRDEAFF	.	TRBV2	TRBJ1-1	12	TRBD1
TGTGCCAGCAGTGATTTTAGGCTGGGGAGACCTAGCAATCAGCCCCAGCATTTT	CASSDFRLGRPSNQPQHF	.	TRBV6-1	TRBJ1-5	18	.
TGCGCCAGCAGCTTATTTGGCGGGGGGTCCATCTACAATGAGCAGTTCTTC	CASSLFGGGSIYNEQFF	.	TRBV5-1	TRBJ2-1	17	TRBD2
TGCGCCAGCAGCTTGGTGGGACAGGGGCCAGACGAGCAGTACTTC	CASSLVGQGPDEQYF	.	TRBV5-1	TRBJ2-7	15	TRBD1
TGTGCCAGCAGTTACCAGGGGGGAGCAGATCAGCCCCAGCATTTT	CASSYQGGADQPQHF	once	TRBV6-5	TRBJ1-5	15	TRBD1